This TCR beta chain was identified during a study of blood T cell repertoires in COVID-19. Method: immunoSEQ multiplex PCR; TCRdb's copy keeps in-frame clones and lacks some. Among hundreds of thousands of clones listed, 70% to 90% were seen once. In germline, CDR1 is SGDLS, CDR2 YYNGEE. V lost 2 bases and J lost 2, with 7 bases in between. This CDR3 is built from 13 residues. The chain employs TRBV9 and TRBJ1-1; D not resolved. The clonotype comes from a man between 18 and 35 years old with active or convalescent COVID-19. Sequencing used peripheral blood. The CDR3 DNA sequence: TGTGCCAGCAGCGTCCGCAGAAACACTGAAGCTTTCTTT. Its protein is CASSVRRNTEAFF.